This T cell receptor beta chain was identified in a study of blood T cell repertoires in COVID-19. Study-level information: The United States, Italy and Spain supplied acute and convalescent COVID-19 samples.

CDR3 length: 12 amino acids. Trimming removed 6 bases at V and 0 bases at J, with 8 bases between. The V gene's germline CDR1 is SQVTM and CDR2 ANQGSEA. Recovery among Cohort 3 donors was established by two negative PCRs, clearance, or symptom resolution. Original handling: Reference gene primer amplification yielded estimated nucleated cell counts. TCRdb keeps only in-frame clones here, not all; method: immunoSEQ multiplex PCR. For V, J and clone size, that table is used; D and trimming come from the DNA. The sample shows 200,000 or so clones, about 87% of them seen only once. Turning to this clone: Within the sample, other DNA sequences also encode this same CDR3.

This chain uses TRBV29-1 with TRBJ1-1; weak D call: TRBD1 (6 bases). Sequences were obtained from PBMCs or T cells enriched from blood (not recorded which). The receptor's source is a woman aged 25-40 years who had recovered from COVID-19. CDR3 loop: CSVGHLNTEAFF. The CDR3 DNA sequence: TGCAGCGTGGGACACTTGAACACTGAAGCTTTCTTT.